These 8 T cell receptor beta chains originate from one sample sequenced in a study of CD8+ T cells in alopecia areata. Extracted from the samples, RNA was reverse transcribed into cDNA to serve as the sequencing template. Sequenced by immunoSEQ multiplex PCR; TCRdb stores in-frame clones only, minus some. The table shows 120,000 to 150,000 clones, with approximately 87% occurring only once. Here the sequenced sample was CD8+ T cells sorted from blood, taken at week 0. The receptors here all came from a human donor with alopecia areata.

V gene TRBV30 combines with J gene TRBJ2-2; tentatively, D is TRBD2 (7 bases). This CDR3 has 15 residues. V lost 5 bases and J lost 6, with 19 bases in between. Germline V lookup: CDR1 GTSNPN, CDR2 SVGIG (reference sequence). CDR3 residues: CAWDLGGGAAGELFF. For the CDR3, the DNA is TGTGCCTGGGACTTGGGCGGGGGCGCGGCCGGGGAGCTGTTTTTT.

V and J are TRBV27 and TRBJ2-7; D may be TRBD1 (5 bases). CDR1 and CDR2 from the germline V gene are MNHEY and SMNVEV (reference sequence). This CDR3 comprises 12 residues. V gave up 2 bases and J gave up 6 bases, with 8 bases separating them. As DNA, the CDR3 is TGTGCCAGCAGTTTAGACAGTAGCGAGCAGTACTTC. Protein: CASSLDSSEQYF.

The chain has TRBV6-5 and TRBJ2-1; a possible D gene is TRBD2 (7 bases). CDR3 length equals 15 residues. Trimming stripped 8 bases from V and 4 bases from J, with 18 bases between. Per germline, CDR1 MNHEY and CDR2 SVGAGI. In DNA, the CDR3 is TGTGCCAGCGGGAGCGGGACAATCCCTTACAATGAGCAGTTCTTC. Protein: CASGSGTIPYNEQFF.

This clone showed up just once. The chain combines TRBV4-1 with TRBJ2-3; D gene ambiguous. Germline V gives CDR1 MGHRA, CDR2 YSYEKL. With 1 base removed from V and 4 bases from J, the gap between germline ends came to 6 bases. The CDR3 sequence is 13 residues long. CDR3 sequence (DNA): TGCGCCAGCAGCCAAGTGAACGCAGATACGCAGTATTTT. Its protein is CASSQVNADTQYF.

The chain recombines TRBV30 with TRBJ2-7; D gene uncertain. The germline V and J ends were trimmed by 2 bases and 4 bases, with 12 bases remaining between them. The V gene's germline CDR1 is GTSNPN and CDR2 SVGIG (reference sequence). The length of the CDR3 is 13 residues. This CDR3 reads CAWSHSDGYEQYF. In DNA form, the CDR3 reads TGTGCCTGGAGTCACTCGGATGGGTACGAGCAGTACTTC. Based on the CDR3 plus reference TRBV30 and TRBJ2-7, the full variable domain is SQTIHQWPATLVQPVGSPLSLECTVEGTSNPNLYWYRQAAGRGLQLLFYSVGIGQISSEVPQNLSASRPQDRQFILSSKKLLLSDSGFYLCAWSHSDGYEQYFGPGTRLTVT.

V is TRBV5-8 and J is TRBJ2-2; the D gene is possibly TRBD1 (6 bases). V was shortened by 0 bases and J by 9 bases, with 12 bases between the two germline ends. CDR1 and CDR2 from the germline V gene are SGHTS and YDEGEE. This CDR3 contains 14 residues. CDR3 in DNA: TGTGCCAGCAGCTTGGTGGACAGCCTAAGGGAGCTGTTTTTT. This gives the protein CASSLVDSLRELFF.

The DNA for the CDR3 is TGTGCCAGCAGCTATAGCCTGGGCGAGCAGTACTTC. Encoded protein: CASSYSLGEQYF. V usage is TRBV7-9 and J usage is TRBJ2-7; no clear D. From germline, CDR1 is SEHNR and CDR2 FQNEAQ (reference sequence). Between the trimmed V and J ends, which lost 4 bases and 6 bases, there was a span of 10 bases. The CDR3 loop spans 12 amino acids.

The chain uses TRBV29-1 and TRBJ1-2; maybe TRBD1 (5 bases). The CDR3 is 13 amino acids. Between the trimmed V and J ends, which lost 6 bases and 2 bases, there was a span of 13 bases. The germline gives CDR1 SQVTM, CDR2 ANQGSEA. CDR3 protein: CSVENRKNYGYTF. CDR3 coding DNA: TGCAGCGTCGAAAACAGGAAAAACTATGGCTACACCTTC.